This T cell receptor (beta chain) was captured by sequencing in a study of identical twins. CDR1 and CDR2 (germline): DFQATT, SNEGSKA (reference sequence). This CDR3 region has 14 residues. V was trimmed by 6 bases and J by 0 bases, leaving 11 bases between them. This clonotype was counted a few times. TCRdb reprocessed the 5' RACE reads via MiXCR and lists one record per CDR3 protein. The repertoire includes roughly 720,000 distinct CDR3 sequences, around a sixth of them detected once, and about 12% sits in the top ten. This sample also appeared in a second study, on T cells expressing NK-cell markers. According to that study: With respect to HCMV, most of the eight sequenced donors were seropositive, and one was seronegative. Among four donors, these clonotypes also ranked first in the CD3+CD56-NKG2C+ fraction.

The TCR comes from a woman aged 18-35 years in good health. The specimen was PBMCs. The genes are TRBV20-1 and TRBJ2-2; D possibly corresponds to TRBD2 (5 bases). CDR3 sequence: CSAIPGTNTGELFF. CDR3 DNA: TGCAGTGCCATCCCCGGGACGAACACCGGGGAGCTGTTTTTT.